This entry lists 32 T cell receptor beta chains sequenced from one sample in a study of blood T cell repertoires in COVID-19. The repertoire was sequenced with immunoSEQ multiplex PCR; TCRdb's copy has only in-frame clones and lacks some. The sample lists 40,000 to 45,000 clones; around 91% were seen once. Input material: peripheral blood. The receptors originated from a man aged 50 to 60 with active COVID-19.

A few counts support this clone. Here the CDR3 DNA reads TGCGCCAGCAGCGGAGGGACAGGCGGGCACTCACCCCTCCACTTT. Translation: CASSGGTGGHSPLHF. V is TRBV5-1 and J is TRBJ1-6; TRBD1 matches 8 bases. J was trimmed by 10 bases and V by 4 bases; bases with no gene match: 10. This CDR3 is 15 amino acids long. CDR1 SGHRS and CDR2 YFSETQ come from the germline V gene.

This clone was seen only once. The chain is built from TRBV6-6 and TRBJ2-5; 9 bases are shared with TRBD2. The germline V gene has CDR1 MNHNY and CDR2 SVGAGI (reference sequence). The CDR3 sequence is 19 residues long. The V segment lost 5 bases and the J segment 2 bases; nucleotides outside the gene matches: 18. Here the CDR3 DNA reads TGTGCCAGCAGTCCTATCCCGCTGAGGCGGGAGGGAAAACAAGAGACCCAGTACTTC. Translating gives CASSPIPLRREGKQETQYF.

The chain couples TRBV11-2 to TRBJ2-4, with 7 bases identical to TRBD2. The V segment lost 5 bases and the J segment 15 bases; nucleotides outside the gene matches: 7. The CDR3 consists of 11 residues. The germline V gene has CDR1 SGHAT and CDR2 FQNNGV. This CDR3 reads CASSRGLSPYF. The CDR3 DNA sequence: TGTGCCAGCAGCCGGGGACTATCTCCGTACTTC.

This clone appeared a single time. This rearrangement joins TRBV6-5 to TRBJ2-7; D is undetermined. With 4 bases removed from V and 2 bases from J, the gap between germline ends came to 9 bases. The germline V gene has CDR1 MNHEY and CDR2 SVGAGI. This CDR3 has 13 amino acids. In nucleotides, the CDR3 is TGTGCCAGCAGTTCCGCGCCACCCTACGAGCAGTACTTC. Protein product: CASSSAPPYEQYF.

The rearrangement joins TRBV2 to TRBJ2-6; 9 bases map to TRBD1. Germline values: CDR1 SNHLY, CDR2 FYNNEI. J was trimmed by 0 bases and V by 11 bases; bases with no gene match: 8. This CDR3 spans 16 amino acids. DNA of the CDR3: TGTGCCGGCGGGACAGGGATTACCTCTGGGGCCAACGTCCTGACTTTC. This translates into CAGGTGITSGANVLTF.

A word on this clone: Without the conserved terminal phenylalanine or tryptophan, this CDR3 likely stems from a read error. The limits of the CDR3 on the DNA are not certain, so only TCRdb's listed CDR3 is given. The chain uses TRBV20-1 and TRBJ2-3; TRBD2 is taken as the D call from the table, unchecked against the DNA. The CDR3 contains 8 residues when both ends are counted. CDR1 and CDR2 (germline): DFQATT, SNEGSKA (reference sequence). CDR3 protein: CSALGGAP.

The chain uses TRBV5-1 and TRBJ2-5; 7 bases fit TRBD1. The J segment lost 4 bases and the V segment lost 4 bases, leaving 4 bases of the junction unmatched. Germline values: CDR1 SGHRS, CDR2 YFSETQ. The CDR3 loop spans 13 amino acids. The CDR3 spells CASSVTGVETQYF. In DNA form, the CDR3 reads TGCGCCAGCAGCGTTACAGGGGTAGAGACCCAGTACTTC.

This clone ranks as medium-sized (0.01 to 0.1%). The chain uses TRBV18 and TRBJ1-6; D gene uncertain. V was shortened by 2 bases and J by 0 bases, with 5 bases between the two germline ends. This CDR3 comprises 15 residues. Germline CDR1 and CDR2: KGHSH and LQKENI. CDR3 in amino acids: CASSPGSSYNSPLHF. As DNA, the CDR3 is TGTGCCAGCTCACCAGGGAGCTCCTATAATTCACCCCTCCACTTT.

The CDR3 bases are TGTGCCAGCAGTTACTCGGGACAGCAAAACTATGGCTACACCTTC. It codes for CASSYSGQQNYGYTF. The rearrangement joins TRBV6-5 to TRBJ1-2, with TRBD1 matching over 7 bases. V dropped 0 bases and J dropped 2; count of bases not matched to a gene: 3. The CDR3 is 15 amino acids. Germline loops: CDR1 MNHEY, CDR2 SVGAGI.

The chain combines TRBV19 with TRBJ2-7; D possibly corresponds to TRBD1 (5 bases). This CDR3 is 14 amino acids long. V was cut by 5 bases and J by 4 bases, with 15 bases left in between. Looked up from germline, CDR1 is LNHDA and CDR2 is SQIVND (reference sequence). The CDR3, as DNA: TGTGCCAGTAGTCCCCCGCAGGGAAGGTACGAGCAGTACTTC. Its translation: CASSPPQGRYEQYF. Supplemented by reference TRBV19 and TRBJ2-7, the full variable domain reads DGGITQSPKYLFRKEGQNVTLSCEQNLNHDAMYWYRQDPGQGLRLIYYSQIVNDFQKGDIAEGYSVSREKKESFPLTVTSAQKNPTAFYLCASSPPQGRYEQYFGPGTRLTVT.

The gene calls are TRBV30 and TRBJ2-1; 11 bases align to TRBD2. The CDR3 covers 16 residues. CDR1 is GTSNPN, CDR2 SVGIG, per germline (reference sequence). Trimming at V came to 1 base and at J to 7 bases, leaving 9 bases not matched to a gene. CDR3 loop: CAWSGLAGTSGNEQFF. The CDR3 region has the DNA TGTGCCTGGAGTGGACTAGCGGGAACCTCTGGGAATGAGCAGTTCTTC.

This clone was seen a single time. The chain has TRBV4-1 and TRBJ2-7; TRBD1 matches 7 bases. The CDR3 has 16 amino acids. In germline, CDR1 is MGHRA, CDR2 YSYEKL. V lost 0 bases, J lost 8 bases, and 13 bases stayed unmatched. The chain's CDR3 is CASSQEQRDRPFQQYF. The CDR3 bases are TGCGCCAGCAGCCAAGAACAACGGGACAGACCGTTCCAGCAGTACTTC.

The V call is TRBV7-2, the J call TRBJ1-2; no clear D. V was cut by 4 bases and J by 4 bases, with 16 bases left in between. Looked up from germline, CDR1 is SGHTA and CDR2 is FQGNSA. CDR3 length: 15 amino acids. The CDR3 DNA follows: TGTGCCAGCAGCTCTAGTGGAGGTTCGGGCTATGGCTACACCTTC. Translated, it gives CASSSSGGSGYGYTF.

This chain uses TRBV7-9 with TRBJ2-7; the match to TRBD1 covers 11 bases. Germline assignment: CDR1 SEHNR and CDR2 FQNEAQ (reference sequence). Losses at the gene ends were 5 bases for V and 5 bases for J; bases not matched to a gene: 8. This CDR3 spans 15 amino acids. CDR3: CASSIGQGAGNEQYF. The CDR3 region has the DNA TGTGCCAGCAGCATCGGACAGGGGGCAGGGAACGAGCAGTACTTC.

The chain recombines TRBV30 with TRBJ2-7; TRBD2 matches 7 bases. The CDR3 is 14 residues long. CDR1 is GTSNPN and CDR2 is SVGIG in the germline V gene (reference sequence). V lost 6 bases, J lost 3 bases, and 11 bases stayed unmatched. The CDR3 reads CACQMGGTYYEQYF. The CDR3 DNA follows: TGTGCCTGCCAAATGGGAGGGACCTACTACGAGCAGTACTTC.

The chain carries TRBV12-5 and TRBJ2-1, with D unresolved. This CDR3 comprises 11 residues. Germline V gene lookup returns CDR1 LGHNT and CDR2 FRNRAP. Trimming left V 6 bases short and J 6 bases short, with 6 bases between. The CDR3 here is CASGSGNEQFF. The CDR3 region has the DNA TGTGCTAGTGGATCGGGCAATGAGCAGTTCTTC. The full variable domain, with the rest looked up from reference TRBV12-5 and TRBJ2-1, is DARVTQTPRHKVTEMGQEVTMRCQPILGHNTVFWYRQTMMQGLELLAYFRNRAPLDDSGMPKDRFSAEMPDATLATLKIQPSEPRDSAVYFCASGSGNEQFFGPGTRLTVL.

The chain links TRBV21-1 to TRBJ1-4; the table's D gene call, TRBD1, was not cross checked with the DNA. TRBV21-1 corresponds to a pseudogene. The CDR3 consists of 15 residues. The CDR3 is CASSNPGVLDEKLFF. CDR3 DNA sequence: TGTGCCAGCAGCAACCCAGGGGTATTAGATGAAAAACTGTTTTTT.

This rearrangement joins TRBV6-6 to TRBJ1-2, with D perhaps matching TRBD1 (6 bases). Trimming took 5 bases from V and 2 from J, leaving 18 bases between them. Germline V gene lookup returns CDR1 MNHNY and CDR2 SVGAGI (reference sequence). The CDR3 is 16 residues long. The CDR3 sequence: CASSPRGGGENYGYTF. DNA of the CDR3: TGTGCCAGCAGTCCCAGAGGGGGTGGAGAGAACTATGGCTACACCTTC.

The chain recombines TRBV28 with TRBJ1-2, with 11 bases matching TRBD1. The CDR3 runs to 15 residues. Trimming took 8 bases from V and 8 from J; bases not matched to a gene: 13. Germline CDR1 reads MDHEN; CDR2 reads SYDVKM. CDR3 residues: CASHSGTGGKGGYTF. The CDR3 DNA is TGTGCCAGCCATTCCGGGACAGGGGGAAAGGGCGGCTACACCTTC.

This chain joins TRBV3-1 (or the pseudogene TRBV3-2) and TRBJ2-1; D might be TRBD1 (6 bases). V was clipped by 4 bases and J by 3 bases, with 13 bases between them. The germline V gene has CDR1 LGHDT and CDR2 YNNKEL (reference sequence). CDR3 length equals 15 residues. CDR3 nucleotides: TGTGCCAGCAGCCCCGACAGGATATTCTACAATGAGCAGTTCTTC. Residues: CASSPDRIFYNEQFF.

This clone was seen only once. The V and J genes are TRBV3-1 (or the pseudogene TRBV3-2) and TRBJ1-2; D call uncertain. Germline CDR1 reads LGHDT; CDR2 reads YNNKEL (reference sequence). The CDR3 is 15 residues long. Trimming cost V 1 base and J 4 bases, with 13 bases left between them. The CDR3 nucleotides are TGTGCCAGCAGCCAAGGGAGGAATCAAGGCTATGGCTACACCTTC. This sequence encodes CASSQGRNQGYGYTF.

The J gene is TRBJ2-7, the V gene TRBV19, with TRBD1 identical over 9 bases. The CDR3 is made up of 12 amino acids. The germline V gene has CDR1 LNHDA and CDR2 SQIVND (reference sequence). V trimming: 5 bases; J trimming: 6 bases; junction bases outside the gene matches: 2. The chain's CDR3 is CASSGTGFEQYF. CDR3 DNA sequence: TGTGCCAGTAGTGGGACAGGGTTCGAGCAGTACTTC.

This chain links TRBV7-9 with TRBJ1-3; D call uncertain. The CDR3 spans 14 residues. The germline V gene encodes CDR1 SEHNR and CDR2 FQNEAQ (reference sequence). V was clipped by 1 base and J by 0 bases, with 4 bases between them. CDR3 residues: CASSLDNSGNTIYF. The CDR3 DNA follows: TGTGCCAGCAGCTTAGACAACTCTGGAAACACCATATATTTT.

The gene calls are TRBV18 and TRBJ2-1; 15 bases align to TRBD2. Looked up from germline, CDR1 is KGHSH and CDR2 is LQKENI. The CDR3 totals 18 residues. With 3 bases clipped from V and 4 bases from J, the junction kept 7 bases outside the gene matches. The CDR3 DNA sequence: TGTGCCAGCTCACCTCCGGGACTAGCGGGAGGTTTATACAATGAGCAGTTCTTC. Translation gives CASSPPGLAGGLYNEQFF.

A single count supports this clone. The V and J genes are TRBV5-1 and TRBJ2-7, with D unclear. V was shortened by 5 bases and J by 0 bases, with 3 bases between the two germline ends. Germline CDR1 is SGHRS and CDR2 is YFSETQ. The CDR3 covers 11 residues. The CDR3 region is CASRSSYEQYF. For the CDR3, the DNA is TGCGCCAGCAGGAGCTCCTACGAGCAGTACTTC.

V gene TRBV5-1 combines with J gene TRBJ2-7; D remains unclear. Trimming pared 0 bases from V and 3 bases from J, leaving 7 bases between. CDR3 length: 13 amino acids. CDR1 and CDR2 (germline): SGHRS, YFSETQ. CDR3 sequence (DNA): TGCGCCAGCAGCTTGGGGCAGAACTACGAGCAGTACTTC. This sequence encodes CASSLGQNYEQYF. Supplemented by reference TRBV5-1 and TRBJ2-7, the full variable domain reads KAGVTQTPRYLIKTRGQQVTLSCSPISGHRSVSWYQQTPGQGLQFLFEYFSETQRNKGNFPGRFSGRQFSNSRSEMNVSTLELGDSALYLCASSLGQNYEQYFGPGTRLTVT.

This clone has a single count. The J gene is TRBJ1-1, the V gene TRBV5-4, with 8 bases matching TRBD1. The CDR3 length is 16 residues. The trim removed 4 bases at V and 4 bases at J, leaving 12 bases unmatched. Per the germline V gene, CDR1 is SGHNT and CDR2 is YYREEE (reference sequence). Here the CDR3 reads CASSPQIGQGFTEAFF. Here the CDR3 DNA reads TGTGCCAGCAGCCCCCAAATCGGACAGGGATTCACTGAAGCTTTCTTT.

The gene calls are TRBV3-1 (or the pseudogene TRBV3-2) and TRBJ2-1; 11 bases are a match to TRBD2. V shed 4 bases, J shed 7 bases, and the junction held 6 bases outside the gene matches. This CDR3 spans 15 amino acids. Germline V CDR1 and CDR2: LGHDT, YNNKEL (reference sequence). DNA of the CDR3: TGTGCCAGCAGCCCACTAGCGGGAGATGTAAATGAGCAGTTCTTC. Its translation is CASSPLAGDVNEQFF.

The rearrangement links TRBV10-1 to TRBJ2-6; D might be TRBD2 (5 bases). Trimming took 7 bases from V and 0 from J, leaving 13 bases between them. Germline V lookup: CDR1 WNHNN, CDR2 SYGVQD (reference sequence). The CDR3 is 16 residues long. CDR3 nucleotides: TGCGCCAGCACCGAGGGAAGGAGCTCTGGGGCCAACGTCCTGACTTTC. The encoded protein is CASTEGRSSGANVLTF.

The chain uses TRBV19 and TRBJ1-2; D is perhaps TRBD1 (5 bases). Trimming shortened V by 5 bases and J by 8 bases, and 9 bases separated the two germline ends. Germline V gene sequence: CDR1 LNHDA, CDR2 SQIVND (reference sequence). The CDR3 contains 11 residues. The CDR3: CASSLRGGYTF. The CDR3 bases are TGTGCCAGTAGTCTTAGGGGAGGCTACACCTTC. Together with reference TRBV19 and TRBJ1-2, the CDR3 gives the full variable domain: DGGITQSPKYLFRKEGQNVTLSCEQNLNHDAMYWYRQDPGQGLRLIYYSQIVNDFQKGDIAEGYSVSREKKESFPLTVTSAQKNPTAFYLCASSLRGGYTFGSGTRLTVV.

The rearrangement uses TRBV6-5 and TRBJ2-1; no definite D call. V was shortened by 9 bases and J by 9 bases, with 21 bases between the two germline ends. The germline V gene encodes CDR1 MNHEY and CDR2 SVGAGI. The CDR3 runs to 14 residues. The CDR3 bases are TGTGCCAGTCGGATCGACTCCTCCTCGAGTGAGCAGTTCTTC. Its translation: CASRIDSSSSEQFF.

This clone was seen just once. This chain uses TRBV27 with TRBJ2-7; D possibly corresponds to TRBD2 (5 bases). Germline V gives CDR1 MNHEY, CDR2 SMNVEV (reference sequence). V lost 4 bases to trimming and J lost 3 bases, with 16 bases between them. This CDR3 comprises 15 residues. DNA of the CDR3: TGTGCCAGCAGTTCGCCCTCTAGCTACCTCTACGAGCAGTACTTC. Protein: CASSSPSSYLYEQYF.